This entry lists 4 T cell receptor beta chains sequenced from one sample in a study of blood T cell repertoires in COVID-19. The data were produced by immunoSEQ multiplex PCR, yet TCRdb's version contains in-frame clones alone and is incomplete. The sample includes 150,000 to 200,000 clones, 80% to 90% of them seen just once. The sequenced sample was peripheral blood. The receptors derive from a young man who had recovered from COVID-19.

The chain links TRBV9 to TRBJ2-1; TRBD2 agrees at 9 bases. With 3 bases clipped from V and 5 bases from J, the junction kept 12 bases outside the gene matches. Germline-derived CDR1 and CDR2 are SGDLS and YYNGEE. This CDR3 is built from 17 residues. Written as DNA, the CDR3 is TGTGCCAGCAGCGCCAGGCTAGGGGCTAGCGGGAACAATGAGCAGTTCTTC. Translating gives CASSARLGASGNNEQFF.

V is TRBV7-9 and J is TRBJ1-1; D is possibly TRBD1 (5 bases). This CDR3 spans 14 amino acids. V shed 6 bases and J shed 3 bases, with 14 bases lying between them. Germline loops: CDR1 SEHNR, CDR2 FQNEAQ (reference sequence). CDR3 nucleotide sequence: TGTGCCAGCAGACTGGGGGGAGCGGACACTGAAGCTTTCTTT. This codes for CASRLGGADTEAFF.

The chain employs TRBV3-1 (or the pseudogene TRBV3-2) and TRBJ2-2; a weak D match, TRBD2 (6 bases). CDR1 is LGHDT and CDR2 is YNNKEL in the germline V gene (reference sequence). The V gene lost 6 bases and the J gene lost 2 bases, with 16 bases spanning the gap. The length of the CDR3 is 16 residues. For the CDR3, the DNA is TGTGCCAGCAGTCTGTTTGCGGGACCTAACACCGGGGAGCTGTTTTTT. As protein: CASSLFAGPNTGELFF.

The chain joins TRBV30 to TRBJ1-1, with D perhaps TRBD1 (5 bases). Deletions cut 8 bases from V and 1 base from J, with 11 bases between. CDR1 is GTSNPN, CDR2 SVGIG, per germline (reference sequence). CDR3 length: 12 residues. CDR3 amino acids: CARRQGNTEAFF. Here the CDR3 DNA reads TGTGCCAGAAGGCAGGGGAACACTGAAGCTTTCTTT.